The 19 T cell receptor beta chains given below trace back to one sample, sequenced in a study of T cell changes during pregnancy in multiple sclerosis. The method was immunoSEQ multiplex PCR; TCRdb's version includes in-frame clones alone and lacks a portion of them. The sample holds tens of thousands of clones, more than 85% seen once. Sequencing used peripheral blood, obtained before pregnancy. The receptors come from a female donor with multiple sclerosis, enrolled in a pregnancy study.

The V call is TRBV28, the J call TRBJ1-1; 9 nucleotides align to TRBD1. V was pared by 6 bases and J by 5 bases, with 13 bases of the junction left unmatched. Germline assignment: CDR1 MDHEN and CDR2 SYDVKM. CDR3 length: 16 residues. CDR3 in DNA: TGTGCCAGCAGGGTTCCAGGGGGGACAGGGAAGACTGAAGCTTTCTTT. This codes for CASRVPGGTGKTEAFF. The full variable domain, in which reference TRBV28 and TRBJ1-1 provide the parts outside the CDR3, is DVKVTQSSRYLVKRTGEKVFLECVQDMDHENMFWYRQDPGLGLRLIYFSYDVKMKEKGDIPEGYSVSREKKERFSLILESASTNQTSMYLCASRVPGGTGKTEAFFGQGTRLTVV.

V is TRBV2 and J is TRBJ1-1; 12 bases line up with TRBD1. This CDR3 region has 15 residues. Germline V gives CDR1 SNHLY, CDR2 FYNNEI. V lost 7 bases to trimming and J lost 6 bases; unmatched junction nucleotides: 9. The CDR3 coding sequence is TGTGCCAGCATCGGGACAGGGGGCGCGTTGGCTGAAGCTTTCTTT. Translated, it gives CASIGTGGALAEAFF.

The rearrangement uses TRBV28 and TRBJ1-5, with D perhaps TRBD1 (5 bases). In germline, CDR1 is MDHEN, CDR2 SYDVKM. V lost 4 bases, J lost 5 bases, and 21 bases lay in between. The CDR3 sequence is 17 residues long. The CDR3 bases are TGTGCCAGCAGTTGGACAACGGGCCCCCAAGGAGATCAGCCCCAGCATTTT. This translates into CASSWTTGPQGDQPQHF.

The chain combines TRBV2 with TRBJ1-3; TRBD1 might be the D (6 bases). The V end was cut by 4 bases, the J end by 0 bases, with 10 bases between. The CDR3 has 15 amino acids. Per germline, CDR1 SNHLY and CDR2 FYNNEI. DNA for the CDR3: TGTGCCAGCAGTGCAGGGGCCCTCTCTGGAAACACCATATATTTT. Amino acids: CASSAGALSGNTIYF.

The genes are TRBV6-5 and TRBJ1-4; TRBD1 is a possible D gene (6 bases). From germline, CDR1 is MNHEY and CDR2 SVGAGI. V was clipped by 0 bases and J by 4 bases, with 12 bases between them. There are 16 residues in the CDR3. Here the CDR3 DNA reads TGTGCCAGCAGTTACTCTCGGACAGCTTATAATGAAAAACTGTTTTTT. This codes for CASSYSRTAYNEKLFF.

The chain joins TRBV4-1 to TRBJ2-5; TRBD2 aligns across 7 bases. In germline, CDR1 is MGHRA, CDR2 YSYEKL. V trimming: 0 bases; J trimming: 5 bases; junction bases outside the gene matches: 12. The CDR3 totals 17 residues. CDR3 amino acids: CASSQEWSSGRWETQYF. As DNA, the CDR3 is TGCGCCAGCAGCCAAGAATGGTCTAGCGGAAGATGGGAGACCCAGTACTTC.

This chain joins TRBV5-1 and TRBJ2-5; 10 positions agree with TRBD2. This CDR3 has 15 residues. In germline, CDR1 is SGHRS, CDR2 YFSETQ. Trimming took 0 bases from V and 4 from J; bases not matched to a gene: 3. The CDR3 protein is CASSLASGSGETQYF. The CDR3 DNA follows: TGCGCCAGCAGCTTGGCTAGCGGGAGCGGAGAGACCCAGTACTTC.

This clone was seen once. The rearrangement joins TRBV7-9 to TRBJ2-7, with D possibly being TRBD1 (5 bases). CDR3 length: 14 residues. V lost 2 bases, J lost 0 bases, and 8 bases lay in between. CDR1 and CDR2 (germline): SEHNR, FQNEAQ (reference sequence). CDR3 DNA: TGTGCCAGCAGCTTAACCAGGGCCTCCTACGAGCAGTACTTC. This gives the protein CASSLTRASYEQYF.

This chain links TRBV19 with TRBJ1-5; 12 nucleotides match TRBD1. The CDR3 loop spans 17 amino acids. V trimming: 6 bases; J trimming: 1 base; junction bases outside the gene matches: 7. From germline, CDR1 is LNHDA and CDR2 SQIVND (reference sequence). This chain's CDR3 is CASRSGTGGASNQPQHF. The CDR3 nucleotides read TGTGCCAGTAGGTCCGGGACAGGGGGCGCGAGCAATCAGCCCCAGCATTTT.

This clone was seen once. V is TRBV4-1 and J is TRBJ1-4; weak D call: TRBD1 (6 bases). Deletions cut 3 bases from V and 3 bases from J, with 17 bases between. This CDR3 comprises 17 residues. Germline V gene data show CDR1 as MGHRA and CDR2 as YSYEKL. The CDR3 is CASSQRVWGQANEKLFF. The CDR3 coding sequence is TGCGCCAGCAGCCAGAGGGTGTGGGGGCAGGCTAATGAAAAACTGTTTTTT.

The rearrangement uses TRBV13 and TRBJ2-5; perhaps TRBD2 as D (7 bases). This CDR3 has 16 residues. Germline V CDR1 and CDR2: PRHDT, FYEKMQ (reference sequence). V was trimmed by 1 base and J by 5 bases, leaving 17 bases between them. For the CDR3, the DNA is TGTGCCAGCAGCTTAGAGGGGGGGCGCGGATCGGAGACCCAGTACTTC. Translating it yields CASSLEGGRGSETQYF.

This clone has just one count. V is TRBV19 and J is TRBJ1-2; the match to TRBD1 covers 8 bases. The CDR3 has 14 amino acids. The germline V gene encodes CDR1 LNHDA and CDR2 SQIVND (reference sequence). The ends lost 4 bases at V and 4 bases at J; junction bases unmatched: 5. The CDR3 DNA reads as TGTGCCAGTAGTACCCTAACAGGGGGCTATGGCTACACCTTC. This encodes CASSTLTGGYGYTF.

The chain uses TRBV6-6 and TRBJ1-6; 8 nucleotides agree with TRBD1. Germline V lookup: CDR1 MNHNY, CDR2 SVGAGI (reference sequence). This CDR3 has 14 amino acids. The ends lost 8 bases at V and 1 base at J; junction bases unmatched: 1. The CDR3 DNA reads TGTGCCAGCGGGGACAGGTCCTATAATTCACCCCTCCACTTT. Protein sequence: CASGDRSYNSPLHF.

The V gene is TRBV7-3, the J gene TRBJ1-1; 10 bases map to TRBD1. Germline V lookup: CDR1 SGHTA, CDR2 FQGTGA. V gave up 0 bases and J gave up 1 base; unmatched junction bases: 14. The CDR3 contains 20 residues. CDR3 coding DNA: TGTGCCAGCAGCTTAACGTTTGACAGGGGGCCTGTAACTGAGAACACTGAAGCTTTCTTT. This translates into CASSLTFDRGPVTENTEAFF. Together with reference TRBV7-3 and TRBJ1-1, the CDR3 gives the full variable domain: GAGVSQTPSNKVTEKGKYVELRCDPISGHTALYWYRQSLGQGPEFLIYFQGTGAADDSGLPNDRFFAVRPEGSVSTLKIQRTERGDSAVYLCASSLTFDRGPVTENTEAFFGQGTRLTVV.

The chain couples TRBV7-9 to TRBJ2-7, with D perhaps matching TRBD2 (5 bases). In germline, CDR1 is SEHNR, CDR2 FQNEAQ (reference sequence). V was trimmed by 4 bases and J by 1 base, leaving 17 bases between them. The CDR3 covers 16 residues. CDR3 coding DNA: TGTGCCAGCAGCTCCTTTGGACGGCAGCGGTCCTACGAGCAGTACTTC. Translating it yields CASSSFGRQRSYEQYF. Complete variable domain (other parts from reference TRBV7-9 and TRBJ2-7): DTGVSQNPRHKITKRGQNVTFRCDPISEHNRLYWYRQTLGQGPEFLTYFQNEAQLEKSRLLSDRFSAERPKGSFSTLEIQRTEQGDSAMYLCASSSFGRQRSYEQYFGPGTRLTVT.

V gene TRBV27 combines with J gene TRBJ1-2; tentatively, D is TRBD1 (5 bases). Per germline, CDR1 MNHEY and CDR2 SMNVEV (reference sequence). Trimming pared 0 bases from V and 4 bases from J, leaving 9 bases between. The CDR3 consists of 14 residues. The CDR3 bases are TGTGCCAGCAGTTTATCGCAGGGTGGCTATGGCTACACCTTC. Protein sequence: CASSLSQGGYGYTF.

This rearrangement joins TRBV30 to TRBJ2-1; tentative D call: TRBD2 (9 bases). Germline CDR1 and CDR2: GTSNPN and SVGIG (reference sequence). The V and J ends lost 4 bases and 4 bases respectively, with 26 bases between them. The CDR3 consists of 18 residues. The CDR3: CAWTQGASGTGGYNEQFF. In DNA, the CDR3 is TGTGCCTGGACTCAGGGGGCTAGCGGGACGGGGGGTTACAATGAGCAGTTCTTC.

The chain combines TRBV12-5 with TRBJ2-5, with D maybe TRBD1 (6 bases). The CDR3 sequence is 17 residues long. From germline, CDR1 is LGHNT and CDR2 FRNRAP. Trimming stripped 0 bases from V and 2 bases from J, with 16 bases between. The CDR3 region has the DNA TGTGCTAGTGGTTTGGTACACAGGACAGCCTTACAAGAGACCCAGTACTTC. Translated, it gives CASGLVHRTALQETQYF. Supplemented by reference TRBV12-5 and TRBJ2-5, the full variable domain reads DARVTQTPRHKVTEMGQEVTMRCQPILGHNTVFWYRQTMMQGLELLAYFRNRAPLDDSGMPKDRFSAEMPDATLATLKIQPSEPRDSAVYFCASGLVHRTALQETQYFGPGTRLLVL.

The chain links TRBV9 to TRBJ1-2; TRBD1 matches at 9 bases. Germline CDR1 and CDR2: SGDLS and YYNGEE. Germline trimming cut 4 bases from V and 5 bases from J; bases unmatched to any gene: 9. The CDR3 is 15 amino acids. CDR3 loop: CASSPTGTGSYGYTF. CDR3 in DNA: TGTGCCAGCAGCCCTACCGGGACAGGGTCATATGGCTACACCTTC.